Below are 9 T cell receptor beta chains sequenced from a single sample in a study of HIV-infected patients and healthy controls. Whole blood was used without fractionation, so all unsorted peripheral T cells were included. Alpha and beta constant-region primers primed reverse transcription of about 470 ng RNA. Separate chain-specific third strand synthesis with multiplexing indices produced the alpha and beta libraries. TCRdb processed the 5' RACE reads anew with MiXCR; each CDR3 protein has one entry. The data contain under 5,500 distinct CDR3 sequences, 7.5% to 9% of them singletons. This specimen consisted of blood, obtained before antiretroviral therapy. The source is an adult with HIV infection.

The rearrangement uses TRBV19 and TRBJ2-1, with 9 nucleotides matching TRBD2. Germline values: CDR1 LNHDA, CDR2 SQIVND (reference sequence). This CDR3 has 15 residues. V lost 6 bases to trimming and J lost 4 bases; unmatched junction nucleotides: 7. CDR3 loop: CASRFSGSAYNEQFF. The CDR3 DNA sequence: TGTGCCAGTAGATTTAGCGGGAGTGCTTACAATGAGCAGTTCTTC. The complete variable domain, with remaining parts taken from reference TRBV19 and TRBJ2-1, reads DGGITQSPKYLFRKEGQNVTLSCEQNLNHDAMYWYRQDPGQGLRLIYYSQIVNDFQKGDIAEGYSVSREKKESFPLTVTSAQKNPTAFYLCASRFSGSAYNEQFFGPGTRLTVL.

Only a few counts were recorded for this clonotype. This chain links TRBV12-3 or TRBV12-4 with TRBJ1-1; D is possibly TRBD1 (6 bases). With 4 bases removed from V and 1 base from J, the gap between germline ends came to 16 bases. The CDR3 has 16 amino acids. CDR3 sequence (DNA): TGTGCCAGCAGTTCAAATCAGGGGTTGACGAACACTGAAGCTTTCTTT. It is translated as CASSSNQGLTNTEAFF.

By sample share, this clonotype is medium-sized. The rearrangement joins TRBV2 to TRBJ2-7; 8 positions match TRBD1. V shed 7 bases, J shed 2 bases, and the junction held 4 bases outside the gene matches. Germline CDR1 is SNHLY and CDR2 is FYNNEI. The CDR3 spans 13 residues. The CDR3 sequence is CASNGQGPYEQYF. CDR3 bases: TGTGCCAGCAACGGACAGGGACCCTACGAGCAGTACTTC.

This clonotype rates as medium-sized. This chain connects TRBV21-1 to TRBJ2-5; whether TRBD1, the table's D call, matches the DNA was not checked. TRBV21-1 is assigned pseudogene status. The CDR3 loop spans 14 amino acids. The CDR3 DNA reads TGTGCCAGCAGCATGAAAGTTTCCCTGGGGACCCAGTACTTC. The encoded protein is CASSMKVSLGTQYF.

This rearrangement joins TRBV5-6 to TRBJ1-5; D possibly corresponds to TRBD1 (6 bases). The CDR3 covers 14 residues. The V gene lost 6 bases and the J gene lost 1 base, with 11 bases spanning the gap. Per germline, CDR1 SGHDT and CDR2 YYEEEE. The DNA for the CDR3 is TGTGCCAGCACCCACAGGGTCAGCAATCAGCCCCAGCATTTT. This gives the protein CASTHRVSNQPQHF.

The rearrangement links TRBV7-9 to TRBJ2-7; D remains unclear. This CDR3 region has 13 residues. V lost 0 bases and J 5 bases, leaving 8 bases between the germline ends. The V gene's germline CDR1 is SEHNR and CDR2 FQNEAQ (reference sequence). CDR3 nucleotides: TGTGCCAGCAGCTTAGCGTGGGGTGACGAGCAGTACTTC. This encodes CASSLAWGDEQYF.

This clonotype has ten or more counts. CDR3 sequence (DNA): TGTGCCAGCAGCTTGGAGGGGGCGAGAGATACGCAGTATTTT. Its translation: CASSLEGARDTQYF. The rearrangement joins TRBV5-4 to TRBJ2-3; 7 bases agree with TRBD1. V shed 0 bases and J 5 bases; nucleotides not matched to a gene: 3. The CDR3 is made up of 14 amino acids. CDR1 and CDR2 (germline): SGHNT, YYREEE (reference sequence).

This clonotype was recorded a few times. The chain uses TRBV2 and TRBJ2-2, with D uncertain. Germline CDR1 is SNHLY and CDR2 is FYNNEI. The V end lost 6 bases, the J end lost 4 bases, and 18 bases lay between the germline ends. The CDR3 has 16 residues. For the CDR3, the DNA is TGTGCCAGCAGCTACGGCGAGGTCAGACCCACCGGGGAGCTGTTTTTT. This sequence encodes CASSYGEVRPTGELFF.

V is TRBV7-6 and J is TRBJ2-3; unclear D gene. V was clipped by 5 bases and J by 2 bases, with 5 bases between them. CDR3 length: 12 amino acids. Per the germline V gene, CDR1 is SGHVS and CDR2 is FNYEAQ. The CDR3 DNA sequence: TGTGCCAGCAGCAGACTCACAGATACGCAGTATTTT. Translated, it gives CASSRLTDTQYF.